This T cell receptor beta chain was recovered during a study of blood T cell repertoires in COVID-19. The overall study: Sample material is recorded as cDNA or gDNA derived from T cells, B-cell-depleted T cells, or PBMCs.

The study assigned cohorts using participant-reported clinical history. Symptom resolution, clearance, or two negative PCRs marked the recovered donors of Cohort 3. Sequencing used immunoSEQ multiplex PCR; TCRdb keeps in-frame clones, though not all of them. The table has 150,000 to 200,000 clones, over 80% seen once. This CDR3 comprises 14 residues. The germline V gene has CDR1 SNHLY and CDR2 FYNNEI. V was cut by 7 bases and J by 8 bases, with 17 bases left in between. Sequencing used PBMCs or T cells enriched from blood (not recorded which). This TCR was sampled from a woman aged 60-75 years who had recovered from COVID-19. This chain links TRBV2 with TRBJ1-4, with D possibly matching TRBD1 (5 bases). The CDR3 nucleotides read TGTGCCAGCAAAAAGGAGGGGATTGGGGAAAAACTGTTTTTT. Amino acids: CASKKEGIGEKLFF.